These 31 T cell receptor beta chains were all obtained from the same sample, sequenced in a study of blood T cell repertoires in COVID-19. Sequencing was performed with immunoSEQ multiplex PCR; in TCRdb, only in-frame clones are kept and a portion is missing. This table holds around 120,000 clones, about nine tenths found once. Sequenced material: peripheral blood. These TCRs come from a woman aged 70-85 years with acute or convalescent COVID-19.

The chain is built from TRBV7-6 and TRBJ2-3; 11 nucleotides agree with TRBD2. The CDR3 is 21 amino acids. Germline V gene data show CDR1 as SGHVS and CDR2 as FNYEAQ. The ends lost 0 bases at V and 2 bases at J; junction bases unmatched: 16. This CDR3 reads CASSLAPGTSGGPSNTDTQYF. The CDR3 nucleotides read TGTGCCAGCAGCTTAGCACCGGGCACTAGCGGGGGCCCATCAAACACAGATACGCAGTATTTT.

The V gene is TRBV13, the J gene TRBJ2-5, with 12 bases identical to TRBD1. This CDR3 comprises 16 residues. Germline CDR1 and CDR2: PRHDT and FYEKMQ (reference sequence). V lost 5 bases to trimming and J lost 6 bases; unmatched junction nucleotides: 10. CDR3 sequence reads: CASSTGTGGWGKTQYF. CDR3 bases: TGTGCCAGCAGCACTGGGACAGGGGGCTGGGGAAAGACCCAGTACTTC. Drawing the rest from reference TRBV13 and TRBJ2-5, the complete variable domain is AAGVIQSPRHLIKEKRETATLKCYPIPRHDTVYWYQQGPGQDPQFLISFYEKMQSDKGSIPDRFSAQQFSDYHSELNMSSLELGDSALYFCASSTGTGGWGKTQYFGPGTRLLVL.

This sequence joins TRBV6-5 and TRBJ1-2, with a possible D match to TRBD1 (6 bases). This CDR3 has 15 amino acids. CDR1 and CDR2 from the germline V gene are MNHEY and SVGAGI. Trimming removed 4 bases from V and 4 bases from J, with 16 bases in between. Here the CDR3 DNA reads TGTGCCAGCAGTTCAAACGACAGGCCCATCTATGGCTACACCTTC. Translation: CASSSNDRPIYGYTF.

The chain has TRBV28 and TRBJ1-1, with D maybe TRBD1 (6 bases). Trimming left V 8 bases short and J 0 bases short, with 13 bases between. The CDR3 totals 14 residues. Germline CDR1 and CDR2: MDHEN and SYDVKM. The CDR3 nucleotides read TGTGCCAGCCGCGGTACAGGGCTGAACACTGAAGCTTTCTTT. Amino acid sequence: CASRGTGLNTEAFF.

This chain uses TRBV5-5 with TRBJ2-6, with D possibly matching TRBD2 (6 bases). Per germline, CDR1 SGHKS and CDR2 YYEKEE (reference sequence). Trimming stripped 0 bases from V and 2 bases from J, with 6 bases between. CDR3 size: 15 residues. CDR3 protein: CASSLAGAGANVLTF. The CDR3 DNA sequence: TGTGCCAGCAGCTTGGCGGGGGCTGGGGCCAACGTCCTGACTTTC. The full variable domain, with the rest looked up from reference TRBV5-5 and TRBJ2-6, is DAGVTQSPTHLIKTRGQQVTLRCSPISGHKSVSWYQQVLGQGPQFIFQYYEKEERGRGNFPDRFSARQFPNYSSELNVNALLLGDSALYLCASSLAGAGANVLTFGAGSRLTVL.

The chain uses TRBV20-1 and TRBJ1-1; D perhaps matches TRBD1 (5 bases). This CDR3 has 11 residues. V was cut by 3 bases and J by 7 bases, with 9 bases left in between. Germline V gives CDR1 DFQATT, CDR2 SNEGSKA (reference sequence). The CDR3 here is CSASGGGEAFF. CDR3 DNA sequence: TGCAGTGCTAGTGGGGGGGGTGAAGCTTTCTTT.

The V and J genes are TRBV19 and TRBJ1-6; TRBD1 matches 10 bases. CDR1 is LNHDA and CDR2 is SQIVND in the germline V gene (reference sequence). The trim removed 1 base at V and 8 bases at J, leaving 8 bases unmatched. The CDR3 is 17 amino acids. The CDR3 DNA reads TGTGCCAGTAGTATAGCTCCGGGACAGGGGACTTATTCACCCCTCCACTTT. Protein: CASSIAPGQGTYSPLHF.

V is TRBV10-3 and J is TRBJ2-3, with 14 positions matching TRBD2. This CDR3 is built from 15 residues. From germline, CDR1 is ENHRY and CDR2 SYGVKD. Losses at the gene ends were 10 bases for V and 1 base for J; bases not matched to a gene: 4. CDR3 residues: CATGTSGGGTDTQYF. The CDR3 DNA follows: TGTGCCACCGGGACTAGCGGGGGAGGCACAGATACGCAGTATTTT.

This chain's CDR3 is CATSRGQYYGYTF. In DNA, the CDR3 is TGTGCCACCAGCAGAGGACAGTACTATGGCTACACCTTC. The chain uses TRBV15 and TRBJ1-2; a weak D match, TRBD1 (5 bases). Looked up from germline, CDR1 is LNHNV and CDR2 is YYDKDF (reference sequence). The CDR3 spans 13 residues. The ends were cut back, 1 base at V and 3 bases at J, with 6 bases in the middle.

V gene TRBV15 combines with J gene TRBJ2-7; possibly TRBD1 for D (6 bases). Germline CDR1 and CDR2: LNHNV and YYDKDF (reference sequence). The CDR3 sequence is 14 residues long. V gave up 0 bases and J gave up 2 bases, with 8 bases separating them. The CDR3 DNA reads TGTGCCACCAGCAGAGATCGGACAGCCTACGAGCAGTACTTC. Its translation is CATSRDRTAYEQYF.

Concerning this clone: One junction end disagrees with the germline gene, perhaps due to a read error. The rearrangement joins TRBV6-1 to TRBJ1-1; tentatively, D is TRBD1 (5 bases). The CDR3 has 14 residues. From germline, CDR1 is MNHNS and CDR2 SASEGT. The CDR3 region is CASTELGGDTEAFF. CDR3 coding DNA: TGTGCCAGCACTGAATTGGGGGGGGACACTGAAGCTTTCTTT.

This clone was observed a single time. The chain has TRBV2 and TRBJ2-3; 8 bases map to TRBD2. The CDR3 consists of 15 residues. In germline, CDR1 is SNHLY, CDR2 FYNNEI. Trimming took 6 bases from V and 3 from J; bases not matched to a gene: 8. The DNA of the CDR3 is TGTGCCAGCAGCAAACTAGCGGTTAATACAGATACGCAGTATTTT. It codes for CASSKLAVNTDTQYF. The full variable domain, its missing parts supplied by reference TRBV2 and TRBJ2-3, is EPEVTQTPSHQVTQMGQEVILRCVPISNHLYFYWYRQILGQKVEFLVSFYNNEISEKSEIFDDQFSVERPDGSNFTLKIRSTKLEDSAMYFCASSKLAVNTDTQYFGPGTRLTVL.

V usage is TRBV1 and J usage is TRBJ2-5; the table's D gene call, TRBD2, was not cross checked with the DNA. TRBV1 is assigned pseudogene status. The CDR3 contains 18 residues. This CDR3 is CTGGRWCGLAGVQETQYF. In nucleotides, the CDR3 is TGCACCGGCGGACGGTGGTGTGGACTAGCGGGGGTGCAAGAGACCCAGTACTTC.

V usage is TRBV29-1 and J usage is TRBJ1-2; D is ambiguous. The CDR3 length is 15 residues. V was trimmed by 1 base and J by 7 bases, leaving 19 bases between them. Germline V gene lookup returns CDR1 SQVTM and CDR2 ANQGSEA. The CDR3 here is CSVEGLLEGGVGYTF. The CDR3 region has the DNA TGCAGCGTTGAAGGCCTGCTGGAGGGTGGGGTTGGCTACACCTTC.

This clone was counted only a few times. The chain joins TRBV24-1 to TRBJ1-3, with D unclear. V was cut by 7 bases and J by 0 bases, with 6 bases left in between. Germline V lookup: CDR1 KGHDR, CDR2 SFDVKD. The CDR3 is 13 amino acids. CDR3 bases: TGTGCCACCAGGGAGGGCTCTGGAAACACCATATATTTT. It is translated as CATREGSGNTIYF.

The CDR3 DNA is TGTGCCAGCAGCGTTGACAGGGCCTCTACTAACTATGGCTACACCTTC. Amino acids: CASSVDRASTNYGYTF. The chain couples TRBV9 to TRBJ1-2; TRBD1 matches 7 bases. CDR3 length equals 16 residues. The germline V gene has CDR1 SGDLS and CDR2 YYNGEE. Trimming cost V 2 bases and J 0 bases; bases outside gene matches: 7.

The chain couples TRBV29-1 to TRBJ2-5; D possibly corresponds to TRBD2 (6 bases). Germline assignment: CDR1 SQVTM and CDR2 ANQGSEA. This CDR3 contains 13 residues. Trimming pared 8 bases from V and 4 bases from J, leaving 17 bases between. The CDR3: CSIGNLGGETQYF. CDR3 nucleotide sequence: TGCAGCATTGGAAACCTGGGGGGAGAGACCCAGTACTTC.

The rearrangement links TRBV11-3 to TRBJ2-5; D possibly corresponds to TRBD2 (6 bases). The germline V gene has CDR1 SGHNT and CDR2 YENEEA. The CDR3 is made up of 14 amino acids. V shed 4 bases and J shed 4 bases, with 13 bases lying between them. The CDR3 coding sequence is TGTGCCAGCAGCTGGTACTCCGGGGGAGAGACCCAGTACTTC. It codes for CASSWYSGGETQYF.

The chain links TRBV19 to TRBJ2-2; 8 nucleotides match TRBD1. Germline V gene lookup returns CDR1 LNHDA and CDR2 SQIVND (reference sequence). This CDR3 is 15 amino acids long. Losses at the gene ends were 6 bases for V and 1 base for J; bases not matched to a gene: 4. The CDR3 spells CASRTGTGNTGELFF. The CDR3 nucleotides are TGTGCCAGTAGAACCGGGACAGGGAACACCGGGGAGCTGTTTTTT.

V gene TRBV5-1 combines with J gene TRBJ1-1; TRBD1 aligns across 10 bases. The CDR3 length is 16 residues. V lost 0 bases, J lost 0 bases, and 2 bases stayed unmatched. From germline, CDR1 is SGHRS and CDR2 YFSETQ. The CDR3 sequence: CASSLDGQGVNTEAFF. In DNA form, the CDR3 reads TGCGCCAGCAGCTTGGATGGACAGGGGGTGAACACTGAAGCTTTCTTT.

This CDR3 is CASSKAPPGMNYNEQFF. DNA for the CDR3: TGTGCCAGCAGCAAAGCGCCCCCAGGAATGAACTACAATGAGCAGTTCTTC. The V gene is TRBV21-1, the J gene TRBJ2-1; TRBD1 reflects the table's D call only, with no check against the DNA. TRBV21-1 is shown as a pseudogene. The CDR3 sequence is 17 residues long.

Only a few counts were recorded for this clone. The chain links TRBV19 to TRBJ2-1; 11 bases agree with TRBD1. The CDR3 totals 17 residues. CDR1 and CDR2 from the germline V gene are LNHDA and SQIVND (reference sequence). V lost 0 bases, J lost 7 bases, and 8 bases stayed unmatched. The CDR3 bases are TGTGCCAGTAGTATAGATCCCGGACAGGGGGCGGGAAATGAGCAGTTCTTC. It yields the protein CASSIDPGQGAGNEQFF.

This chain connects TRBV28 to TRBJ1-2, with 10 bases identical to TRBD1. V shed 8 bases and J 2 bases; nucleotides not matched to a gene: 5. CDR1 MDHEN and CDR2 SYDVKM come from the germline V gene. The CDR3 has 14 residues. The CDR3 loop is CASGRDRGNYGYTF. The CDR3 nucleotides read TGTGCCAGCGGGCGGGACAGGGGAAACTATGGCTACACCTTC.

The rearrangement joins TRBV6-1 to TRBJ1-1; the D is unclear. V was clipped by 0 bases and J by 8 bases, with 13 bases between them. CDR1 and CDR2 (germline): MNHNS, SASEGT. The CDR3 is 14 amino acids. CDR3 region: CASSEASRRAEAFF. The CDR3 coding sequence is TGTGCCAGCAGTGAAGCGTCAAGGCGGGCAGAAGCTTTCTTT.

The chain recombines TRBV3-1 (or the pseudogene TRBV3-2) with TRBJ2-3; no reliable D call. CDR3 size: 12 residues. CDR1 is LGHDT, CDR2 YNNKEL, per germline (reference sequence). Deletions cut 1 base from V and 5 bases from J, with 4 bases between. The chain's CDR3 is CASSQAGDTQYF. CDR3 sequence (DNA): TGTGCCAGCAGCCAAGCAGGAGATACGCAGTATTTT.

The rearrangement links TRBV5-1 to TRBJ2-1, with 10 positions matching TRBD2. This CDR3 is built from 15 residues. Germline trimming cut 0 bases from V and 8 bases from J; bases unmatched to any gene: 5. Germline values: CDR1 SGHRS, CDR2 YFSETQ. CDR3 region: CASSLGGLALDEQFF. Here the CDR3 DNA reads TGCGCCAGCAGCTTGGGGGGACTAGCGTTGGATGAGCAGTTCTTC.

J is TRBJ2-1 and V is TRBV12-3 or TRBV12-4; TRBD2 matches 7 bases. The CDR3 has 13 residues. Trimming removed 4 bases from V and 15 bases from J; junction bases left unmatched: 12. CDR3 region: CASSSTTSFLPFF. CDR3 bases: TGTGCCAGCAGTTCCACGACTAGCTTCCTCCCGTTCTTC.

In this sample, this clone turned up once. The V gene is TRBV9, the J gene TRBJ2-2; 7 positions agree with TRBD1. The CDR3 spans 15 residues. Trimming at V came to 6 bases and at J to 0 bases, leaving 5 bases not matched to a gene. Germline values: CDR1 SGDLS, CDR2 YYNGEE. As DNA, the CDR3 is TGTGCCAGCACCAAGGGGGCCACGAACACCGGGGAGCTGTTTTTT. Translation gives CASTKGATNTGELFF.

The J gene is TRBJ1-2, the V gene TRBV5-4, with TRBD1 matching 12 bases. Trimming cost V 4 bases and J 8 bases; bases outside gene matches: 15. CDR1 is SGHNT and CDR2 is YYREEE in the germline V gene (reference sequence). The CDR3 has 17 amino acids. The CDR3 spells CASSERDRGRLAGGYTF. In nucleotides, the CDR3 is TGTGCCAGCAGCGAGCGGGACAGGGGGCGCTTGGCTGGAGGCTACACCTTC.

The chain employs TRBV29-1 and TRBJ1-6, with 8 positions matching TRBD1. The CDR3 extends over 13 amino acids. Germline loops: CDR1 SQVTM, CDR2 ANQGSEA. The J segment lost 7 bases and the V segment lost 6 bases, leaving 5 bases of the junction unmatched. The CDR3 DNA follows: TGCAGCGTGGGCGACAGGGGAAATTCACCCCTCCACTTT. Encoded protein: CSVGDRGNSPLHF.

V usage is TRBV2 and J usage is TRBJ2-3; D not resolved. The germline CDR1 and CDR2 sequences are SNHLY and FYNNEI. Trimming took 6 bases from V and 6 from J, leaving 7 bases between them. The CDR3 sequence is 11 residues long. CDR3 residues: CASSLVDTQYF. CDR3 DNA: TGTGCCAGCAGCTTAGTCGATACGCAGTATTTT.